This is a list of T cell receptor beta chains from one sample in a study of cytomegalovirus exposure and HLA in healthy donors. Using immunoSEQ multiplex PCR, the repertoire was profiled, and TCRdb retains in-frame clones only, with some absent. This table holds roughly 80,000 clones, roughly 69% found once. Source material: PBMCs. The receptors were gathered from a woman between 50 and 59 years old in good health and CMV-seropositive. CDR3s include the opening cysteine and the closing phenylalanine or tryptophan. The order of the fields is V gene, D gene, J gene, clone size, CDR3 DNA, CDR3 protein. The D gene is left open where the match is weak. Part of the rows lack a size; the others show once, few, many or a class for expanded clones.

TRBV7-2	-	TRBJ1-1	-	TGTGCCAGCAGCTCCCGCCGGAGGGACGCTGAAGCTTTCTTT	CASSSRRRDAEAFF
TRBV6-5	-	TRBJ2-3	-	TGTGCCAGCAGGTCCCCTTCCACAGATACGCAGTATTTT	CASRSPSTDTQYF
TRBV9	TRBD2	TRBJ2-2	few	TGTGCCAGCAGCGTAGGTAGCGGGGACACCGGGGAGCTGTTTTTT	CASSVGSGDTGELFF
TRBV20-1	-	TRBJ2-7	-	TGCAGTGCTAGGACTAGCTACGAGCAGTACTTC	CSARTSYEQYF
TRBV5-1	TRBD1	TRBJ1-2	-	TGCGCCAGCAGCTTGGCTGGGACAGGGGTAACTAACTATGGCTACACCTTC	CASSLAGTGVTNYGYTF
TRBV27	TRBD2	TRBJ2-3	few	TGTGTTACGGGACTAGCGGGGGCAGATACGCAGTATTTT	CVTGLAGADTQYF
TRBV6-6	-	TRBJ1-4	-	TGTGCCAGCAGCCTGGGACAACCGAATGAAAAACTGTTTTTT	CASSLGQPNEKLFF
TRBV6-4	-	TRBJ2-1	-	TGTGCCAGCAGTGACGAGGCCTACAATGAGCAGTTCTTC	CASSDEAYNEQFF
TRBV4-2	TRBD2	TRBJ2-1	-	TGTGCCAGCAGCCAAGAATTGCGGGGGGGCCGAAATGAGCAGTTCTTC	CASSQELRGGRNEQFF
TRBV11-2	-	TRBJ2-3	-	TGTGCCAGCAGAGCACAGTTTTCTAGCACAGATACGCAGTATTTT	CASRAQFSSTDTQYF
TRBV10-3	TRBD1	TRBJ1-5	-	TGTGCCATCAGCAGGGACAGTTATAGCAATCAGCCCCAGCATTTT	CAISRDSYSNQPQHF
TRBV7-3	TRBD1	TRBJ1-2	few	TGTGCCAGCAGCTTGGACGACAGGGTACCTTACTATGGCTACACCTTC	CASSLDDRVPYYGYTF
TRBV11-2	-	TRBJ1-1	-	TGTGCCAGCAGCCTCAGGGGAACTGAAGCTTTCTTT	CASSLRGTEAFF
TRBV5-4	-	TRBJ2-5	-	TGTGCCAGCAGGCCAGGGACAACAGAGACCCAGTACTTC	CASRPGTTETQYF
TRBV6-4	-	TRBJ1-1	-	TGTGCCAGCAGGCCACAGGGTACGGACACTGAAGCTTTCTTT	CASRPQGTDTEAFF
TRBV28	-	TRBJ1-2	-	TGTGCCAGCAGCTGGACAGACTATGGCTACACCTTC	CASSWTDYGYTF
TRBV18	-	TRBJ2-6	-	TGTGCCAGCTCACCTAGTTCTGGGGCCAACGTCCTGACTTTC	CASSPSSGANVLTF
TRBV5-1	TRBD2	TRBJ2-3	-	TGCGCCAGCAGCGAATTTAAGACTAGCGGGGTAGCAGATACGCAGTATTTT	CASSEFKTSGVADTQYF
TRBV5-4	-	TRBJ2-3	-	TGTGCCAGCAGCGACTTATCCTGGCCCACGTCGCAGTATTTT	CASSDLSWPTSQYF
TRBV2	-	TRBJ1-6	-	TGTGCCAGCAGTGAAGCACAGACAGGTCCGGTGGCCCTCCACTTT	CASSEAQTGPVALHF
TRBV7-6	-	TRBJ1-5	-	TGTGCCAGCAGCTTGGAGGAGGGCGCGGCCCAGCATTTT	CASSLEEGAAQHF
TRBV27	TRBD2	TRBJ2-1	-	TGTGCCAGCAGTGCCTCTAGCGGGGGCTACAATGAGCAGTTCTTC	CASSASSGGYNEQFF
TRBV6-5	-	TRBJ2-3	once	TGTGCCAGCAGTTACTCGCGGGGCACAGATACGCAGTATTTT	CASSYSRGTDTQYF
TRBV5-1	-	TRBJ2-3	-	TGCGCCAGCGCCTCCGGGACTCGACAGCATACGCAGTATTTT	CASASGTRQHTQYF
TRBV5-5	-	TRBJ1-1	-	TGTGCCAGCAGCTCCGTTGGGTACAGGGAAGCTTTCTTT	CASSSVGYREAFF
TRBV2	-	TRBJ2-3	-	TGTGCCAGCACCCCAGAAGGGGGGGCGAGAGATACGCAGTATTTT	CASTPEGGARDTQYF
TRBV11-3	-	TRBJ2-1	-	TGTGCCAGCAGCTTAGGGGAGATTACCAGCACTGAGCAGTTCTTC	CASSLGEITSTEQFF
TRBV11-2	-	TRBJ1-1	-	TGTGCCAGCAGCCTATACCCTGGTAGCCCGGCCATGAACACTGAAGCTTTCTTT	CASSLYPGSPAMNTEAFF
TRBV6-1	TRBD1	TRBJ1-5	-	TGTGCCAGCAGTACGGACAGGGCTCCAAATCAGCCCCAGCATTTT	CASSTDRAPNQPQHF
TRBV6-1	TRBD1	TRBJ1-2	few	TGTGCCAGCAGTGAAGTAGGGACAGTTAATGGCTACACCTTC	CASSEVGTVNGYTF
TRBV6-6	-	TRBJ2-1	-	TGTGCCAGCACTCTACTCCAAGAAAGTGAGCAGTTCTTC	CASTLLQESEQFF
TRBV5-1	TRBD1	TRBJ2-6	-	TGCGCCAGCAGCTCTAAAACAACCTTCTGGCAGGGGGAACCGAGACGTCGGGCCAACGTCCTGACTTTC	CASSSKTTFWQGEPRRRANVLTF
TRBV18	TRBD1	TRBJ2-7	-	TGTGCCAGCTCACCTCGACAGGGCTCCTACGAGCAGTACTTC	CASSPRQGSYEQYF
TRBV7-9	TRBD2	TRBJ2-7	few	TGTGCCAGCAGCTCCAAGAATCCGGGACTAGCGGGGGGCTACGAGCAGTACTTC	CASSSKNPGLAGGYEQYF
TRBV5-1	-	TRBJ1-1	-	TGCGCCAGCAGCTTGAGGCACGGGCAGGGGACTGAAGCTTTCTTT	CASSLRHGQGTEAFF
TRBV29-1	TRBD2	TRBJ2-2	-	TGCAGCGTTGAAACAGTGGGCGGGGGAAACACCGGGGAGCTGTTTTTT	CSVETVGGGNTGELFF
TRBV2	-	TRBJ1-4	-	TGTGCCAGCAGTGAAGCCGAGACAACAACTAATGAAAAACTGTTTTTT	CASSEAETTTNEKLFF
TRBV6-5	TRBD1	TRBJ1-2	-	TGTGCCAGCAGTTCCAATCGACAGGGGGGCTACACCTTC	CASSSNRQGGYTF
TRBV15	-	TRBJ2-5	-	TGTGCCACCAGCAGAGATGGTGGCGGAGCGGGTGGGGAGACCCAGTACTTC	CATSRDGGGAGGETQYF
TRBV5-1	-	TRBJ1-1	-	TGCGCCAGCAGCGGCGGGGCGTTTGAACCCCGTGAAGCTTTCTTT	CASSGGAFEPREAFF
TRBV7-3	-	TRBJ2-2	once	TGTGCCAGCAGTCTCCACCAAGCCACCGGGGAGCTGTTTTTT	CASSLHQATGELFF
TRBV5-1	-	TRBJ1-2	-	TGCGCCAGCAGCTCGGGAGGGGGGGTAGGCGGCTACACCTTC	CASSSGGGVGGYTF
TRBV27	-	TRBJ2-3	-	TGTGCCACCCAACGCCCGTTCGGTACGCAGTATTTT	CATQRPFGTQYF
TRBV7-9	-	TRBJ1-5	few	TGTGCCAGCAGCTTTTGGGTGGGAGGGCCCACATTTGGATCCCAGCATTTT	CASSFWVGGPTFGSQHF
TRBV13	TRBD1	TRBJ1-6	-	TGTGCCAGCAGATCCCGTTTAGAGACAGGGGTAACGTATAATTCACCCCTCCACTTT	CASRSRLETGVTYNSPLHF
TRBV12-5	-	TRBJ2-3	-	TGTGCTAGTGGTTTGGGCGGGGTCACAGATACGCAGTATTTT	CASGLGGVTDTQYF
TRBV7-9	TRBD1	TRBJ1-2	few	TGTGCCAGCAGCTCCGAGAGGACAGGAAACTATGGCTACACCTTC	CASSSERTGNYGYTF
TRBV5-5	-	TRBJ1-1	few	TGTGCCAGCAGCTTGGAGCAGGGAGGGGTGGACACTGAAGCTTTCTTT	CASSLEQGGVDTEAFF
TRBV27	-	TRBJ2-7	-	TGTGCCAGCAGTTTACCCGGGGAAGCCTACGAGCAGTACTTC	CASSLPGEAYEQYF
TRBV6-1	TRBD1	TRBJ1-5	-	TGTGCCAGCTTCAGGGGGACAGGGGGCAATCAGCCCCAGCATTTT	CASFRGTGGNQPQHF
TRBV2	-	TRBJ2-3	-	TGTGCCAGCAGTGAAGCGGGGACTAGCACAGATACGCAGTATTTT	CASSEAGTSTDTQYF
TRBV4-1	TRBD2	TRBJ2-7	-	TGCGCCAGCAGCCAAGTAACCGGCGGGAGCTCCTACGAGCAGTACTTC	CASSQVTGGSSYEQYF
TRBV10-1	TRBD1	TRBJ1-1	-	TGCGCCAGCAGTTACACAGGGGGCACTGAAGCTTTCTTT	CASSYTGGTEAFF
TRBV10-2	-	TRBJ2-1	-	TGCGCCAGCAGTGAGGATAGCGCAGCCCTCGGAGATGAGCAGTTCTTC	CASSEDSAALGDEQFF
TRBV11-2	-	TRBJ1-2	-	TGTGCCAGCAGCTTAGGAGGGGAGGGTGGCTACACCTTC	CASSLGGEGGYTF